This entry concerns a single TCR beta chain. The CDR3 loop spans 14 amino acids. Germline CDR1 reads MDHEN; CDR2 reads SYDVKM. Trimming shortened V by 6 bases and J by 9 bases, and 15 bases separated the two germline ends. The sample originates from a study of blood T cell repertoires in COVID-19. Generated by immunoSEQ multiplex PCR, the TCRdb table keeps only in-frame clones and is missing some. The sample holds some 460,000 clones, roughly nine tenths seen once. Participants were aged roughly 18 to 90 years from 24 US areas. Allocation to cohorts depended on clinical history reported by the participants.

The sample was PBMCs or T cells enriched from blood (not recorded which). This clonotype was sampled from a woman under 30 with acute COVID-19. The gene calls are TRBV28 and TRBJ1-6, with a possible D match to TRBD1 (6 bases). CDR3 DNA: TGTGCCAGCAGCCCGAGTCTACAGGGTTCACCCCTCCACTTT. Residues: CASSPSLQGSPLHF.